The clone carrying this T cell receptor (beta chain) was seen ten or more times. Each CDR3 protein gets one entry after TCRdb re-called the RT-PCR reads with MiXCR. The sample shows over 400,000 distinct CDR3 sequences, approximately 9.9% of them seen only once. The entry originates in a study of response to subunit inactivated influenza vaccine. The CDR3 consists of 15 residues. Germline lookup yields CDR1 MDHEN and CDR2 SYDVKM. The junction had 10 bases not matched to a gene; V was cut back by 5 bases and J by 7 bases. This receptor was obtained from a man aged 50 to 59 who received an inactivated influenza vaccine. Sequenced here: PBMCs from blood, sampled around seven weeks after vaccination. J is TRBJ2-1 and V is TRBV28, with 8 bases matching TRBD2. The CDR3 region is CASSLSGSVANEQFF. The CDR3 bases are TGTGCCAGCAGTCTGAGCGGGAGCGTCGCGAATGAGCAGTTCTTC. Complete variable domain (other parts from reference TRBV28 and TRBJ2-1): DVKVTQSSRYLVKRTGEKVFLECVQDMDHENMFWYRQDPGLGLRLIYFSYDVKMKEKGDIPEGYSVSREKKERFSLILESASTNQTSMYLCASSLSGSVANEQFFGPGTRLTVL.